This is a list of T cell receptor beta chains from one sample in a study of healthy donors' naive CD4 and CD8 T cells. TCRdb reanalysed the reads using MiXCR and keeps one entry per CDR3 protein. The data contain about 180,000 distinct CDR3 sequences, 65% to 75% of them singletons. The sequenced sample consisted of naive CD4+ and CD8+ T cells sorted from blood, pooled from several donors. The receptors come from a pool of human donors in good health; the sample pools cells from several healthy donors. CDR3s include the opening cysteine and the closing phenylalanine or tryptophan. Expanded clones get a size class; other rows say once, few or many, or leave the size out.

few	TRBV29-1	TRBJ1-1	CSVFGTLNTEAFF
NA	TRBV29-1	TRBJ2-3	CSVEVQGRTDTQYF
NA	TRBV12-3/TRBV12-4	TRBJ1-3	CASSPTQGNTIYF
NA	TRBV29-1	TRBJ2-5	CSVEPGQPDLETQYF
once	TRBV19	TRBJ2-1	CASSMGQSNEQFF
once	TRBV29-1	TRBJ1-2	CSVRQGTVFLGGYTF
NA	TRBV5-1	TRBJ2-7	CASSTPSGSHEQYF
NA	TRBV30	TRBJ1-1	CAWSVLGNTEAFF
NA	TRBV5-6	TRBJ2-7	CASSLLPSEQYF
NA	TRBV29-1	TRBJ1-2	CSVTGPWGYTF
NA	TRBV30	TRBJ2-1	CACHRTSGLTYNEQFF
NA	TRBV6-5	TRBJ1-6	CASSFQTSLGSSYNSPLHF
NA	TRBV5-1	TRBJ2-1	CASSLDGNEQFF
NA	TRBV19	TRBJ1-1	CASSIAGARTEAFF
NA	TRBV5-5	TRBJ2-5	CASKRSGQQIQETQYF
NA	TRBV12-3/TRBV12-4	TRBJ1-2	CASSYAHRVDGYTF
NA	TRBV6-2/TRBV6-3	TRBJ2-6	CASRLDRGHHSGANVLTF
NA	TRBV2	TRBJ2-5	CASGLLAARGETQYF
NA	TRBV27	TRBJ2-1	CASSYSASYNEQFF
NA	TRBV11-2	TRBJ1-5	CASSLAGRNQPQHF
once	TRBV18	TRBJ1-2	CASSPSRQVVGTF
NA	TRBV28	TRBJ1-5	CASRLFLQPQHF
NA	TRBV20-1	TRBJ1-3	CSARMSGAGNTIYF
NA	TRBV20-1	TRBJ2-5	CSAQSTSGQETQYF
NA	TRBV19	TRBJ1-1	CASTDGLYTEAFF
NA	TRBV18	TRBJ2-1	CASSPPSGRYNEQFF
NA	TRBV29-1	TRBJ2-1	CSVVGLAGGYNEQFF
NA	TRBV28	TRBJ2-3	CASRLGGAGMTDTQYF
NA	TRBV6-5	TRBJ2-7	CASSYGAGLYEQYF
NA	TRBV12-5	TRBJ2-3	CASGSETSGGHTDTQYF
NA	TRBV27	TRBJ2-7	CASGRARTTYEQYF
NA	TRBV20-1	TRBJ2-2	CSARGLAGGTGELFF
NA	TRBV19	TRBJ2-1	CASKFGTSEYNEQFF
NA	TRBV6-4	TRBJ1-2	CASSPGGMDGYTF
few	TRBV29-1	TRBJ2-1	CSVVRDSSYNEQFF
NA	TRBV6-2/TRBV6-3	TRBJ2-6	CASSPAFSGANVLTF
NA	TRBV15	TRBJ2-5	CATSGGETQYF
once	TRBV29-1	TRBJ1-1	CSLGGTEAFF
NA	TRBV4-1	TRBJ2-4	CASSQDGTRDRRDIQYF
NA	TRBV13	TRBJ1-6	CASSGTGAVVSPLHF
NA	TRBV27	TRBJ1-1	CASSLSENTEAFF
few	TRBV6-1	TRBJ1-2	CASYPSLGDSNYGYTF
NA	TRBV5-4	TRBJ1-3	CASSPPGQEGNTIYF
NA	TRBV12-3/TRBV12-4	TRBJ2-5	CASGSQGYDGETQYF
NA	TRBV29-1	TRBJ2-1	CSKEDRDHNEQFF
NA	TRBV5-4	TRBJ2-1	CASSLEQYNEQFF
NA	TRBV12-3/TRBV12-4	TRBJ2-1	CASSFTSGWSSYNEQFF
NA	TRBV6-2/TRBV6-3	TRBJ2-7	CASSLWVEPTIADIHYEQYF
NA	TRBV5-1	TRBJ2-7	CASSLSPADSYEQYF
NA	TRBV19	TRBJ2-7	CASSKGQDYEQYF
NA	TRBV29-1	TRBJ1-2	CSVVGVRGYTF
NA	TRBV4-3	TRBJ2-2	CASSQDHRTGGRAGELFF
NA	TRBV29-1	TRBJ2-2	CSVDGRNTGELFF
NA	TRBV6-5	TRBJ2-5	CASSYWAPTDQETQYF
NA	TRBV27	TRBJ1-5	CASSTDRETGQPQHF
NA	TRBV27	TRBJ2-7	CASSLSPGTGTYEQYF
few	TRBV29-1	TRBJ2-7	CSVGSRGYYEQYF